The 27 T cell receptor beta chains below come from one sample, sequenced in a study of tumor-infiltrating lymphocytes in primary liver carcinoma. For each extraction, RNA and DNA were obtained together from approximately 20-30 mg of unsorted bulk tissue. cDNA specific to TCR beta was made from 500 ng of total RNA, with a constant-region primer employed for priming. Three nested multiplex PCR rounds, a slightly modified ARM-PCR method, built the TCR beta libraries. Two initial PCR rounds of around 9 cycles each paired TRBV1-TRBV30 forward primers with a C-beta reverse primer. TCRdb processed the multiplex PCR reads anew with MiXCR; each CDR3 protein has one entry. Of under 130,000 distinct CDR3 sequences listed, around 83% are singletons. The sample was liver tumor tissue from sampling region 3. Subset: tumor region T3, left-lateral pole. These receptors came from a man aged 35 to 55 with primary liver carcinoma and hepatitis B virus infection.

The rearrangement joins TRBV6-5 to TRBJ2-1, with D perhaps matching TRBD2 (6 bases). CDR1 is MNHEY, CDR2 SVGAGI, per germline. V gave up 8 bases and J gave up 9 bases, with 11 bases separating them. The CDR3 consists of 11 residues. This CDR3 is CASVIGSEQFF. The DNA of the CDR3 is TGTGCCAGCGTGATCGGGAGTGAGCAGTTCTTC.

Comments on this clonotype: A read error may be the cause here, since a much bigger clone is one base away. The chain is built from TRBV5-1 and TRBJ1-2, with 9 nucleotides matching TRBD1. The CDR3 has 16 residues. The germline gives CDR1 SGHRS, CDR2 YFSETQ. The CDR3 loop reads CANSLETGGLNYGYTF. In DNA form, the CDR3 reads TGCGCCAACAGCTTGGAGACAGGGGGACTTAACTATGGCTACACCTTC.

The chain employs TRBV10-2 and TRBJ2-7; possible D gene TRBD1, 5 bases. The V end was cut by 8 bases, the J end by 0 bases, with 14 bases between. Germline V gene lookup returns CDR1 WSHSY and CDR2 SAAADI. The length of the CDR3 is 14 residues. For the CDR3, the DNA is TGCGCCAGCGGAGCTACAGGAGACTCCTACGAGCAGTACTTC. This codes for CASGATGDSYEQYF.

CDR3 nucleotides: TGTGCCAGCAGCTTAGATCGCTTAGCGTTAGTGGATGTGCAGTTCTTC. It yields the protein CASSLDRLALVDVQFF. The rearrangement joins TRBV11-2 to TRBJ2-1, with D possibly matching TRBD2 (5 bases). The CDR3 has 16 residues. The germline CDR1 and CDR2 sequences are SGHAT and FQNNGV. Trimming left V 0 bases short and J 12 bases short, with 21 bases between. The variable domain in full, completed from reference TRBV11-2 and TRBJ2-1, reads EAGVAQSPRYKIIEKRQSVAFWCNPISGHATLYWYQQILGQGPKLLIQFQNNGVVDDSQLPKDRFSAERLKGVDSTLKIQPAKLEDSAVYLCASSLDRLALVDVQFFGPGTRLTVL.

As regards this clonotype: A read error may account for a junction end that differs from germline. CDR3 sequence: CASSPELAGAFNEQSF. In DNA form, the CDR3 reads TGCGCCAGCAGCCCCGAACTAGCGGGGGCGTTCAATGAGCAGTCCTTC. The V and J genes are TRBV4-1 and TRBJ2-1; 11 positions match TRBD2. Germline V CDR1 and CDR2: MGHRA, YSYEKL. This CDR3 contains 16 residues.

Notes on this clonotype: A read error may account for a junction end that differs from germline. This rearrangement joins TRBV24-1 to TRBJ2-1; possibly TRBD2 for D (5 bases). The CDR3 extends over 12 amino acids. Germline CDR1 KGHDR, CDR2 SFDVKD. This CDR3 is CTTSGLQGEQFF. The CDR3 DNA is TGTACCACCAGTGGACTTCAAGGCGAGCAGTTCTTC.

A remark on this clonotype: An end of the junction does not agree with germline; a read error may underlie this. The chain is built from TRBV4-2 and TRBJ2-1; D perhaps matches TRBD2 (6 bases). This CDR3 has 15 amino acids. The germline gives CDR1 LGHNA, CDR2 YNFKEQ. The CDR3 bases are TGTGCCAGCAGTCAAGGAGTCGGGAGTGGCAAAGAGCAGTTCTTC. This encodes CASSQGVGSGKEQFF.

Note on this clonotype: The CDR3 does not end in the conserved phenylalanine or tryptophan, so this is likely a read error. The CDR3 DNA reads as TGTGCCAGCAGTTACCCAGGGAGGGAGGAGACCCAGTACTTG. This codes for CASSYPGREETQYL. The rearrangement uses TRBV6-6 and TRBJ2-5, with 7 bases matching TRBD2. V dropped 2 bases and J dropped 5; count of bases not matched to a gene: 5. The length of the CDR3 is 14 residues. From germline, CDR1 is MNHNY and CDR2 SVGAGI (reference sequence).

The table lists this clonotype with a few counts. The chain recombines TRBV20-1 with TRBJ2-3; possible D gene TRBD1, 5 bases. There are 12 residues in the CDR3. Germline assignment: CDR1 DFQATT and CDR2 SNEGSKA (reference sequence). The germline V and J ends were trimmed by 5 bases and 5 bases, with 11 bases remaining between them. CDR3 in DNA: TGCAGTGCTCGTCCAAGGGGAGATACGCAGTATTTT. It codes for CSARPRGDTQYF.

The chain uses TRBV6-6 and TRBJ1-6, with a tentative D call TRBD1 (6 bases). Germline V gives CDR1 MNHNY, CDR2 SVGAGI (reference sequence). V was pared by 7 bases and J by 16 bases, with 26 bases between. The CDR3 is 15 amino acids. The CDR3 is CASILGTGRNSSLHF. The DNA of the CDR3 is TGTGCCAGCATCCTGGGAACAGGGAGGAATTCATCACTCCACTTT.

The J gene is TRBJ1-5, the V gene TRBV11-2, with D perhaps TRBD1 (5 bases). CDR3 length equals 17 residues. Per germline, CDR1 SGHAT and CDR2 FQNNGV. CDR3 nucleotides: TGTGACGTCAGCTTAGTAGGGGTAACATGGAGCAATCAGCCCCAGCATTTT. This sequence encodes CDVSLVGVTWSNQPQHF.

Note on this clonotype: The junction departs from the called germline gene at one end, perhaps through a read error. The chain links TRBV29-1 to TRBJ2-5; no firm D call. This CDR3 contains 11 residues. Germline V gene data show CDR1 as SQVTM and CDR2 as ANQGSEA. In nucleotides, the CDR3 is TGCAGCGTTGAAGTAGCCCAGGCCCAATACTTC. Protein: CSVEVAQAQYF.

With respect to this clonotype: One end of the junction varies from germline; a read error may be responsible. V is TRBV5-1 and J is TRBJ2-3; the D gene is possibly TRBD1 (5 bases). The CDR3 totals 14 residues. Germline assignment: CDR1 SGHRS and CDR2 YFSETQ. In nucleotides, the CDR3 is TGTGCCAGCAGCTTTAATGACAGTCCGGATACGCACTATTTT. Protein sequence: CASSFNDSPDTHYF.

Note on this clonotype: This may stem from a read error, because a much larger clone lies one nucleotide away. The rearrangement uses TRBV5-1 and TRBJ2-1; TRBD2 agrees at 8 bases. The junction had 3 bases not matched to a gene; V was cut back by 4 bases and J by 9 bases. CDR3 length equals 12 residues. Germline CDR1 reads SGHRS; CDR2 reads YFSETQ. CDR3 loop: CASSQAGVEQFF. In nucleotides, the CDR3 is TGCGCCAGCAGCCAAGCGGGAGTTGAGCAGTTCTTC. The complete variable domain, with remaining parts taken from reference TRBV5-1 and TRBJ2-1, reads KAGVTQTPRYLIKTRGQQVTLSCSPISGHRSVSWYQQTPGQGLQFLFEYFSETQRNKGNFPGRFSGRQFSNSRSEMNVSTLELGDSALYLCASSQAGVEQFFGPGTRLTVL.

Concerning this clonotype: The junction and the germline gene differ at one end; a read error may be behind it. CDR3 nucleotide sequence: TGTGCCATCAATCGGGGCGATGAAAATGACAATGAGCACTTCTTC. Translated: CAINRGDENDNEHFF. The rearrangement uses TRBV10-3 and TRBJ2-1; D possibly matches TRBD1 or TRBD2 (5 bases each). The CDR3 length is 15 residues. The V gene's germline CDR1 is ENHRY and CDR2 SYGVKD.

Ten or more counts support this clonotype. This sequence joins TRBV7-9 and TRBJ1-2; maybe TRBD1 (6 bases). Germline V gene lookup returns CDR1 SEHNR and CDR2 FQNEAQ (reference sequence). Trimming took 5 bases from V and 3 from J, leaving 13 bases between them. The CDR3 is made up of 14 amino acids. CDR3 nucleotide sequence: TGTGCCAGCAGCCCTCCCTGGACAGACTATGGCTACACCTTC. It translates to CASSPPWTDYGYTF.

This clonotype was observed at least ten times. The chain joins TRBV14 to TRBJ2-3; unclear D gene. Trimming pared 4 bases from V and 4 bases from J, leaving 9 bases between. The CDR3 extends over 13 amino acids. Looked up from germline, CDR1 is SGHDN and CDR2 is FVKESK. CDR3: CASSLSRSDTQYF. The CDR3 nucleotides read TGTGCCAGCAGCCTAAGCAGGTCAGATACGCAGTATTTT.

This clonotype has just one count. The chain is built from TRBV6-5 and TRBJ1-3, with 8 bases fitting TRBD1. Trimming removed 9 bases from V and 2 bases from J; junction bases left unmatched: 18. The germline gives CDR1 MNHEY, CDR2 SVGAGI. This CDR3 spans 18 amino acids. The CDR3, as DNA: TGTGCCAGGAGTCACGGTCCGAGGACAGGGATTGCTGGAAACACCATATATTTT. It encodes CARSHGPRTGIAGNTIYF.

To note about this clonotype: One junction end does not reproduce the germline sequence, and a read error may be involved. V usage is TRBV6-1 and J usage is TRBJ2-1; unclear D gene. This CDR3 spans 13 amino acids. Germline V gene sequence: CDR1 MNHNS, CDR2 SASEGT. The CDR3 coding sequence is TGTACCAGCAGTGTGAAGGCACAGACTGAGCAGATCTTC. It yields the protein CTSSVKAQTEQIF.

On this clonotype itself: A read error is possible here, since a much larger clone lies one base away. In DNA form, the CDR3 reads TGTGCCAGCAGCGCCCTGACTAGCGGTCCCTACAAGCAGTACTTC. Translating gives CASSALTSGPYKQYF. The chain couples TRBV5-6 to TRBJ2-7, with TRBD2 identical over 9 bases. Germline loops: CDR1 SGHDT, CDR2 YYEEEE. The CDR3 has 15 residues.

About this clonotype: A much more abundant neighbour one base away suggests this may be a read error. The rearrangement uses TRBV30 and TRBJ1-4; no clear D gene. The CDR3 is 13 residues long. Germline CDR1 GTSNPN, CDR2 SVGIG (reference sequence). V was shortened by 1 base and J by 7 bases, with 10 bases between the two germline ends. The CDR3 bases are TGTGCCTGGAGTGGTTCGAACAGTGAAAAACTGTTTTTT. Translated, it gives CAWSGSNSEKLFF.

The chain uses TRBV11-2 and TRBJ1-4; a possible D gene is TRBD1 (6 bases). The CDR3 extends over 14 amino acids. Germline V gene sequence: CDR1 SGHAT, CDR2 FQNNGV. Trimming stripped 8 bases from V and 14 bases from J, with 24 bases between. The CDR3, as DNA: TGTGCCAGCGACATAGATCTTGGGGGGCTCAGGCTGTTTTTT. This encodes CASDIDLGGLRLFF.

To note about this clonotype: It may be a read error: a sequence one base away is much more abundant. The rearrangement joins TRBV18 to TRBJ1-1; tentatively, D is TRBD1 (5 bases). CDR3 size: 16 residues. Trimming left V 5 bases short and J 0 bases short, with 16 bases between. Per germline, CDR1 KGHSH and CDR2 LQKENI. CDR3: CASSSTRDSLNTEAFF. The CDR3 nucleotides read TGTGCCAGCTCATCAACCCGCGACAGTCTGAACACTGAAGCTTTCTTT.

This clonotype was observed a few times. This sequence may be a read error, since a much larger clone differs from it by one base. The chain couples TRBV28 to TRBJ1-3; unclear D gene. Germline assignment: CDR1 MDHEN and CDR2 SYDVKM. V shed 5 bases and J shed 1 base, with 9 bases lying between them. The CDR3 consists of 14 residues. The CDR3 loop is CASSTSGSGNTIYF. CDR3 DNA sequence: TGTGCCAGCAGTACGAGCGGGTCTGGAAACACCATATATTTT.

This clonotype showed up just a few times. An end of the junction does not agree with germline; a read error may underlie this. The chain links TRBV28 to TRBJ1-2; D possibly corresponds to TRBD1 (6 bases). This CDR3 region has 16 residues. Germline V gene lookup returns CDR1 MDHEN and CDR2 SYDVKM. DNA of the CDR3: TGTGCTAGCAGTTTAGTCGTGGGGGCCACTAACTATGGCTACACCTTC. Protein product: CASSLVVGATNYGYTF.

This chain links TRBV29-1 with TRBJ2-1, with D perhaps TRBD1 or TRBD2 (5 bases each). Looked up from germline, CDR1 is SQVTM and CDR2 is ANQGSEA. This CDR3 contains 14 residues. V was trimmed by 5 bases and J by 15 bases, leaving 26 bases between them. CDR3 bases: TGCAGCGTTCTAGGCAGGGTTGGAGGCGATGAGTGGTTCTTC. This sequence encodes CSVLGRVGGDEWFF.

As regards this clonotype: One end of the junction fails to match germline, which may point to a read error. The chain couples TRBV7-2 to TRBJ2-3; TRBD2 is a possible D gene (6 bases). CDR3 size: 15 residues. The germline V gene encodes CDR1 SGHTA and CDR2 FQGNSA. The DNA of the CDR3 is TGTGCCAACAGCGGAGGGCACCAGACCACAGATACGCAGTATTTT. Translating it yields CANSGGHQTTDTQYF.